Following are 18 T cell receptor beta chains from one sample sequenced in a study of regulatory T cells in long-lasting Graves disease. Arm-PCR of CDR3 regions and iRepertoire HTBI primers were the basis on which TCR beta libraries were built. TCRdb re-derived calls from the multiplex PCR reads in MiXCR, one entry per CDR3 protein. The sample contains hundreds of thousands of distinct CDR3 sequences, about 14% of which appear only once. Time point reported: newly diagnosed GD, antithyroid drugs for less than 3 months. Researchers made the TCR library from RNA that was extracted from PBMCs. Separately, the same data were catalogued under a study of T cells in Graves' hyperthyroidism and ophthalmopathy.

The sequencing used peripheral blood mononuclear cells (PBMCs), collected at new diagnosis, from a patient treated with antithyroid drugs. The receptors come from a man aged 25-45 years with Graves disease.

The rearrangement links TRBV5-1 to TRBJ2-2; possibly TRBD1 for D (6 bases). Germline V gives CDR1 SGHRS, CDR2 YFSETQ. Deletions cut 5 bases from V and 6 bases from J, with 26 bases between. This CDR3 region has 18 residues. For the CDR3, the DNA is TGCGCCAGCAGAGCGTCCCGGGACAATCACGAATCCGCCGGGGAGCTGTTTTTT. Its translation is CASRASRDNHESAGELFF.

This clonotype has more than one count but fewer than ten. The chain links TRBV27 to TRBJ2-1; 8 nucleotides line up with TRBD2. The CDR3 is 17 amino acids. Trimming cost V 3 bases and J 0 bases; bases outside gene matches: 7. Germline CDR1 MNHEY, CDR2 SMNVEV (reference sequence). CDR3 protein: CASSLGAGAASYNEQFF. The CDR3 DNA is TGTGCCAGCAGTTTGGGAGCGGGAGCGGCCTCCTACAATGAGCAGTTCTTC.

This clonotype appeared many times. The chain employs TRBV20-1 and TRBJ1-1; D unclear. Germline lookup yields CDR1 DFQATT and CDR2 SNEGSKA (reference sequence). The CDR3 is 13 amino acids. With 5 bases removed from V and 5 bases from J, the gap between germline ends came to 15 bases. The DNA of the CDR3 is TGCAGTGCTCCGACACGGTCAAGGACTGAAGCTTTCTTT. It yields the protein CSAPTRSRTEAFF.

This clonotype has a count of ten or more. The chain employs TRBV2 and TRBJ2-7; D remains ambiguous. The V gene's germline CDR1 is SNHLY and CDR2 FYNNEI. The V and J ends lost 6 bases and 0 bases respectively, with 9 bases between them. This CDR3 has 13 residues. The CDR3 nucleotides read TGTGCCAGCAGCGTCGAAAGCTCCTACGAGCAGTACTTC. It codes for CASSVESSYEQYF. The variable domain in full, with the rest retrieved from reference TRBV2 and TRBJ2-7, is EPEVTQTPSHQVTQMGQEVILRCVPISNHLYFYWYRQILGQKVEFLVSFYNNEISEKSEIFDDQFSVERPDGSNFTLKIRSTKLEDSAMYFCASSVESSYEQYFGPGTRLTVT.

At least ten counts were recorded for this clonotype. The CDR3 nucleotides read TGTGCCATCAGTGACCCCCTTGACAGGGTGGGCACTGAAGCTTTCTTT. The encoded protein is CAISDPLDRVGTEAFF. The chain joins TRBV10-3 to TRBJ1-1; 7 bases match TRBD1. The CDR3 has 16 residues. CDR1 is ENHRY, CDR2 SYGVKD, per germline. Germline trimming cut 3 bases from V and 4 bases from J; bases unmatched to any gene: 11.

This clonotype was seen ten or more times. J is TRBJ1-2 and V is TRBV6-1; D is possibly TRBD1 (6 bases). The CDR3 extends over 12 amino acids. Germline loops: CDR1 MNHNS, CDR2 SASEGT. Between the trimmed V and J ends, which lost 6 bases and 8 bases, there was a span of 13 bases. The CDR3 is CASRNREWGYTF. The DNA for the CDR3 is TGTGCCAGCAGGAACAGGGAATGGGGCTACACCTTC.

Ten or more counts support this clonotype. The chain links TRBV7-2 to TRBJ2-3; D is perhaps TRBD2 (5 bases). Germline V gives CDR1 SGHTA, CDR2 FQGNSA. The V and J ends lost 6 bases and 4 bases respectively, with 14 bases between them. This CDR3 region has 14 residues. The DNA of the CDR3 is TGTGCCAGCAGTTGGAGTCTAGCCTCAGATACGCAGTATTTT. Translation: CASSWSLASDTQYF.

This clonotype was observed many times. The chain combines TRBV2 with TRBJ2-3; possible D gene TRBD1, 6 bases. This CDR3 is 14 amino acids long. From germline, CDR1 is SNHLY and CDR2 FYNNEI. V was pared by 6 bases and J by 4 bases, with 14 bases between. The CDR3 spells CASRYTGPADTQYF. The CDR3 DNA reads TGTGCCAGCAGATACACAGGGCCCGCAGATACGCAGTATTTT.

At least ten counts were recorded for this clonotype. The gene calls are TRBV28 and TRBJ2-7; D ambiguous. CDR1 MDHEN and CDR2 SYDVKM come from the germline V gene. CDR3 length: 15 amino acids. V shed 7 bases and J shed 0 bases, with 16 bases lying between them. The CDR3 DNA sequence: TGTGCCAGCACCGATAGCTTGCCCACCTCCTACGAGCAGTACTTC. Translating gives CASTDSLPTSYEQYF.

CDR3 loop: CASSLEGGAGRTTNYGYTF. The CDR3 DNA sequence: TGTGCCAGCAGCTTAGAGGGGGGGGCGGGGAGGACAACTAACTATGGCTACACCTTC. This chain uses TRBV7-6 with TRBJ1-2; D perhaps matches TRBD1 (6 bases). From germline, CDR1 is SGHVS and CDR2 FNYEAQ. V gave up 1 base and J gave up 0 bases, with 21 bases separating them. The CDR3 consists of 19 residues.

This chain joins TRBV10-3 and TRBJ2-3, with 13 bases that match TRBD2. V gave up 10 bases and J gave up 3 bases; unmatched junction bases: 10. The CDR3 is made up of 16 amino acids. Germline CDR1 is ENHRY and CDR2 is SYGVKD. The CDR3 reads CATLELTSGRTDTQYF. The DNA of the CDR3 is TGTGCCACCCTAGAACTGACTAGCGGGAGGACAGATACGCAGTATTTT.

This clonotype was found once. A read error may explain this, as a much larger clone is one base away. The rearrangement links TRBV20-1 to TRBJ2-5; 13 positions agree with TRBD2. Unmatched junction bases numbered 11, after V lost 6 bases and J lost 4 bases. This CDR3 is 16 amino acids long. Germline CDR1 DFQATT, CDR2 SNEGSKA (reference sequence). In nucleotides, the CDR3 is TGCAGTGCCCCGTCTCTTCGGACTAGCGGGGGAGAGACCCAGTACTTC. Encoded protein: CSAPSLRTSGGETQYF.

At least ten counts were recorded for this clonotype. The chain joins TRBV10-3 to TRBJ1-2; TRBD1 aligns across 7 bases. V dropped 8 bases and J dropped 4; count of bases not matched to a gene: 19. CDR3 length: 17 residues. Germline V gene data show CDR1 as ENHRY and CDR2 as SYGVKD. The CDR3 nucleotides read TGTGCCATCCCAGACAGGGCGGAGGGCGATCGGGGCTATGGCTACACCTTC. The encoded protein is CAIPDRAEGDRGYGYTF.

This clonotype turned up a few times. The CDR3 spells CASSPSDRTYEQYF. In DNA, the CDR3 is TGTGCCAGCTCCCCCAGCGACCGTACCTACGAGCAGTACTTC. The chain employs TRBV18 and TRBJ2-7; no clear D gene. Deletions cut 6 bases from V and 2 bases from J, with 14 bases between. The germline V gene encodes CDR1 KGHSH and CDR2 LQKENI. The CDR3 is made up of 14 amino acids.

This clonotype came up many times. This rearrangement joins TRBV29-1 to TRBJ1-1, with D possibly being TRBD1 (5 bases). This CDR3 region has 15 residues. CDR1 SQVTM and CDR2 ANQGSEA come from the germline V gene. Trimming left V 3 bases short and J 0 bases short, with 14 bases between. CDR3 sequence reads: CSVDRDGDMNTEAFF. CDR3 nucleotides: TGCAGCGTTGATAGGGACGGAGACATGAACACTGAAGCTTTCTTT.

This rearrangement joins TRBV20-1 to TRBJ1-1, with D possibly matching TRBD1 (5 bases). The CDR3 is 13 residues long. Germline CDR1 is DFQATT and CDR2 is SNEGSKA (reference sequence). V was clipped by 6 bases and J by 0 bases, with 11 bases between them. CDR3 protein: CSAMGRLNTEAFF. In nucleotides, the CDR3 is TGCAGTGCCATGGGACGACTGAACACTGAAGCTTTCTTT.

This clonotype was picked up many times. The chain is built from TRBV11-2 and TRBJ2-7; D is uncertain. The CDR3 contains 15 residues. The ends were cut back, 5 bases at V and 0 bases at J, with 14 bases in the middle. The germline gives CDR1 SGHAT, CDR2 FQNNGV. This CDR3 reads CASSAVLSHSYEQYF. Here the CDR3 DNA reads TGTGCCAGCAGCGCCGTCTTAAGCCACTCCTACGAGCAGTACTTC.

The J gene is TRBJ2-1, the V gene TRBV6-1; TRBD2 aligns across 7 bases. The CDR3 is 13 amino acids. J gave up 8 bases and V 6 bases, and 7 bases lay outside the gene matches. CDR1 and CDR2 (germline): MNHNS, SASEGT. CDR3 residues: CASRGGGKDEQFF. Written as DNA, the CDR3 is TGTGCCAGCAGGGGGGGGGGGAAGGATGAGCAGTTCTTC.